The rows below give T cell receptor beta chains drawn from one sample of a study of breast tumors, draining lymph nodes, adjacent tissues. TCRdb re-called the multiplex PCR reads through MiXCR, storing one row per CDR3 protein. The sample holds 150,000 to 250,000 distinct CDR3 sequences, 30% to 40% seen once. The sample taken for sequencing was axillary lymph node tissue. Receptor source: a female donor with breast cancer. Some clones in this sample may be carry-over from other donors' samples. Both conserved end residues are trimmed from each CDR3.

V gene: TRBV7-3; J gene: TRBJ1-2; CDR3 protein: ASSSQGGDYGYT
V gene: TRBV20-1; J gene: TRBJ1-6; CDR3 protein: SARGWEGGISPLH
V gene: TRBV20-1; J gene: TRBJ2-5; CDR3 protein: SARDLAGGPGEETQY
V gene: TRBV2; J gene: TRBJ2-2; CDR3 protein: ASSDPGQGNTGELF
V gene: TRBV7-8; J gene: TRBJ2-6; CDR3 protein: ASSKRQGSTGANVLT
V gene: TRBV24-1; J gene: TRBJ1-1; CDR3 protein: ASGEDRPTEAF
V gene: TRBV20-1; J gene: TRBJ2-2; CDR3 protein: SAPRRDRDIGLNTGELF
V gene: TRBV7-2; J gene: TRBJ2-1; CDR3 protein: ASSVNRGEQF
V gene: TRBV12-3/TRBV12-4; J gene: TRBJ2-6; CDR3 protein: ASSYTTENTEA
V gene: TRBV20-1; J gene: TRBJ1-2; CDR3 protein: SVSSRGGAISYGYT
V gene: TRBV6-6; J gene: TRBJ2-1; CDR3 protein: ASTPRDQSSHNEQF
V gene: TRBV3-1; J gene: TRBJ2-5; CDR3 protein: ASSPVTGQGQETQY
V gene: TRBV20-1; J gene: TRBJ1-2; CDR3 protein: SATQGVFYGYT
V gene: TRBV20-1; J gene: TRBJ2-7; CDR3 protein: SARKGANTGEQY
V gene: TRBV6-4; J gene: TRBJ2-3; CDR3 protein: ACSASQRTDTQY
V gene: TRBV29-1; J gene: TRBJ2-1; CDR3 protein: SVAQGTNEQF
V gene: TRBV20-1; J gene: TRBJ1-1; CDR3 protein: SASLAFMGGGTEAF
V gene: TRBV30; J gene: TRBJ1-2; CDR3 protein: AWSRQGMGHGYT
V gene: TRBV2; J gene: TRBJ1-2; CDR3 protein: APEPRNYGYT
V gene: TRBV6-1; J gene: TRBJ2-2; CDR3 protein: ASIKSQGPGELF
V gene: TRBV24-1; J gene: TRBJ2-3; CDR3 protein: ATSERGTAWSLDTQY
V gene: TRBV19; J gene: TRBJ1-2; CDR3 protein: ASSWTGKVYGYT
V gene: TRBV6-5; J gene: TRBJ1-3; CDR3 protein: ASIPSLQGPGNTIY
V gene: TRBV4-1; J gene: TRBJ1-3; CDR3 protein: ASSRGEVPGSSGNTIY
V gene: TRBV12-3/TRBV12-4; J gene: TRBJ2-7; CDR3 protein: ASSLGGLAHEQY
V gene: TRBV12-3/TRBV12-4; J gene: TRBJ1-3; CDR3 protein: ASSPTGAGPIY
V gene: TRBV29-1; J gene: TRBJ1-1; CDR3 protein: SVEKSGNTEAF
V gene: TRBV20-1; J gene: TRBJ1-4; CDR3 protein: SARVKDRDKLF
V gene: TRBV28; J gene: TRBJ2-3; CDR3 protein: ASRPEGDTQY
V gene: TRBV20-1; J gene: TRBJ2-1; CDR3 protein: SAAVSGNPSNEQF
V gene: TRBV9; J gene: TRBJ1-2; CDR3 protein: ASSAVRAGNYGYT
V gene: TRBV11-2; J gene: TRBJ2-3; CDR3 protein: ASAPGQGRRGTDTQY
V gene: TRBV7-2; J gene: TRBJ1-2; CDR3 protein: ATSPNYGYT
V gene: TRBV6-5; J gene: TRBJ2-7; CDR3 protein: ASSHVGSSGLPYEQY
V gene: TRBV5-5; J gene: TRBJ1-1; CDR3 protein: ASSLGGMNTEAF
V gene: TRBV30; J gene: TRBJ1-5; CDR3 protein: AWSTGTGGEQPQH
V gene: TRBV20-1; J gene: TRBJ1-6; CDR3 protein: SAKIGQEGDSPLH
V gene: TRBV20-1; J gene: TRBJ1-5; CDR3 protein: SASLGVSTNQPQH
V gene: TRBV2; J gene: TRBJ2-3; CDR3 protein: ASSGEGGRTDWTDTQY
V gene: TRBV3-1; J gene: TRBJ2-4; CDR3 protein: ASSQDIGGKNIQY
V gene: TRBV27; J gene: TRBJ1-2; CDR3 protein: ASNPGQGVYGYT
V gene: TRBV5-6; J gene: TRBJ2-3; CDR3 protein: ASSLARAYISTDTQY
V gene: TRBV20-1; J gene: TRBJ2-7; CDR3 protein: SARQGGGGQY
V gene: TRBV5-1; J gene: TRBJ2-2; CDR3 protein: ASSLAKTLIHRGAV
V gene: TRBV6-1; J gene: TRBJ2-3; CDR3 protein: ASSHAAGQGSSDTQY
V gene: TRBV19; J gene: TRBJ2-7; CDR3 protein: ASRNTGGPNEQY
V gene: TRBV7-2; J gene: TRBJ2-7; CDR3 protein: ASSLVGQSYEQY
V gene: TRBV20-1; J gene: TRBJ2-1; CDR3 protein: SAPLAGVKGEQF
V gene: TRBV11-2; J gene: TRBJ1-1; CDR3 protein: ASSLTGRGEAF
V gene: TRBV6-6; J gene: TRBJ2-6; CDR3 protein: ASRPTGANVLT
V gene: TRBV20-1; J gene: TRBJ2-7; CDR3 protein: SATPGPLDSISYEQY
V gene: TRBV5-1; J gene: TRBJ2-1; CDR3 protein: ASSLSSGGEQF